This TCR beta chain was obtained from a study of T-cell reconstitution after alpha-beta-depleted transplantation in children (dated by TCRdb to about 2016). Background for the entire study: Using TCR repertoire profiling, the study followed T-cell immune reconstitution in a quantitative way in children after TCRalphabeta/CD19-depleted allogeneic hematopoietic cell transplantation. The paper's findings and limits, for the study overall: Over the following months the frequencies of hyperexpanded clones went down, and after one year T-cell counts and TCRbeta diversity were mostly credited to newly produced T cells. About two months after transplant, the apparently early recovery of alphabetaT-cell counts reportedly depended on just several hundred clones that had expanded rapidly and came from non-depleted graft cells. In some patients, high TCRbeta diversity at day 60 was attributed to recipient T cells and intrathymic progenitors that had survived conditioning.

Receptors were amplified or captured by PCR. TCRdb shows the sequencer as Illumina HiSeq 2500. Molecular barcoding was employed in the preparation of TCR libraries, with unique molecular identifiers being used to normalize TCRbeta repertoire quantification. The raw public data were reprocessed by TCRdb itself: fastp quality trimming at Q25, MiXCR clonotype calling, in-frame beta chains only. One record per CDR3 amino acid sequence lists the most common genes and DNA. The sample table shows about 98,000 distinct CDR3 sequences, and 23% are seen once. About a fifth of the sample comes from the top ten. The treatment or condition label corresponds to: allogeneic hematopoietic cell transplantation with graft depleted of TCRalphabeta T cells and CD19 B cells. The children who served as transplant recipients had been given grafts of TCRalphabeta/CD19-depleted allogeneic hematopoietic cells. V and J are truncated by 4 bases and 3 bases respectively, leaving an intervening sequence of 15 bases. From its cysteine to its phenylalanine, the CDR3 spans 14 amino acids. Only the CDR3 part of the read is kept: 42 bases, read in frame from the first base. Looking up the germline V gene yields CDR1 SQVTM and CDR2 ANQGSEA.

Concerning this clonotype itself: The clone's antigen remains unknown. Nothing much larger sits one base from this clone, and base qualities are not available.

The rearrangement joined TRBV29-1 to TRBJ1-1; the D gene identity is not certain. The TCR originated in a boy aged 2-9 years with acute lymphoblastic leukemia, due to receive a stem cell transplant. Sequenced material: PBMCs, taken before TCRalphabeta/CD19-depleted stem cell transplant. The nucleotide sequence reads as follows: TGCAGCGTTGTGATCGGGGTGCGGTACACTGAAGCTTTCTTT. This sequence encodes CSVVIGVRYTEAFF.